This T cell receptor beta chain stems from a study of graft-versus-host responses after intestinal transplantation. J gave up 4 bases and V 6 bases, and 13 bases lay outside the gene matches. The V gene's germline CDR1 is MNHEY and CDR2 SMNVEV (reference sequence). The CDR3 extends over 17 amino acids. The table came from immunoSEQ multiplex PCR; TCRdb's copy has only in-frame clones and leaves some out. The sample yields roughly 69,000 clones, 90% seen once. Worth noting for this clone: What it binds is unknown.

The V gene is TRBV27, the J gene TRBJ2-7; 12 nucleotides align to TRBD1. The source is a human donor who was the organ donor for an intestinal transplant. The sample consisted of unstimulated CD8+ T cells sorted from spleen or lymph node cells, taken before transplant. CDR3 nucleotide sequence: TGTGCCAGCAGGCCGACGGGGACAGGGGGCATCGGGTACGAGCAGTACTTC. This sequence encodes CASRPTGTGGIGYEQYF.